The 14 T cell receptor beta chains reported below all come from one sample, sequenced in a study of blood T cell repertoires in COVID-19. TCRdb keeps only in-frame clones here, not all; method: immunoSEQ multiplex PCR. The table records about 190,000 clones, about 83% of them present only once. What was sequenced was peripheral blood. These receptors were obtained from a young woman who had recovered from COVID-19.

This sequence joins TRBV9 and TRBJ2-1; 14 nucleotides agree with TRBD2. The CDR3 has 18 residues. V lost 2 bases, J lost 5 bases, and 9 bases stayed unmatched. Per germline, CDR1 SGDLS and CDR2 YYNGEE. In nucleotides, the CDR3 is TGTGCCAGCAGCGTTCAACCCACGGGACTAGCGGGAGACAATGAGCAGTTCTTC. This sequence encodes CASSVQPTGLAGDNEQFF. Drawing the rest from reference TRBV9 and TRBJ2-1, the complete variable domain is DSGVTQTPKHLITATGQRVTLRCSPRSGDLSVYWYQQSLDQGLQFLIQYYNGEERAKGNILERFSAQQFPDLHSELNLSSLELGDSALYFCASSVQPTGLAGDNEQFFGPGTRLTVL.

The chain joins TRBV3-1 (or the pseudogene TRBV3-2) to TRBJ2-1, with D uncertain. Per germline, CDR1 LGHDT and CDR2 YNNKEL (reference sequence). This CDR3 comprises 13 residues. V lost 1 base and J 11 bases, leaving 12 bases between the germline ends. CDR3 coding DNA: TGTGCCAGCAGCCAAGGCCGAACAATGAAGCAGTTCTTC. Translating it yields CASSQGRTMKQFF.

This clone was detected a few times. The chain combines TRBV23-1 with TRBJ1-4, with D perhaps TRBD1 (5 bases). TRBV23-1 is an ORF; its function is uncertain. Trimming left V 2 bases short and J 0 bases short, with 7 bases between. This CDR3 region has 15 residues. CDR3 residues: CASSQPTATNEKLFF. The DNA of the CDR3 is TGCGCCAGCAGTCAACCGACAGCAACTAATGAAAAACTGTTTTTT.

V is TRBV18 and J is TRBJ1-5; maybe TRBD1 (5 bases). Trimming left V 3 bases short and J 4 bases short, with 13 bases between. Germline CDR1 is KGHSH and CDR2 is LQKENI. CDR3 length: 15 residues. This chain's CDR3 is CASSPGGTGNQPQHF. In DNA, the CDR3 is TGTGCCAGCTCACCGGGCGGGACCGGAAATCAGCCCCAGCATTTT.

This chain uses TRBV5-1 with TRBJ2-5, with D possibly TRBD1 on 7 matching bases. Trimming cost V 0 bases and J 1 base, with 10 bases left between them. The CDR3 totals 15 residues. Germline V gene lookup returns CDR1 SGHRS and CDR2 YFSETQ. CDR3 sequence: CASSLARGVQETQYF. The CDR3 DNA is TGCGCCAGCAGCTTGGCCAGGGGGGTCCAAGAGACCCAGTACTTC. The full variable domain, with the rest looked up from reference TRBV5-1 and TRBJ2-5, is KAGVTQTPRYLIKTRGQQVTLSCSPISGHRSVSWYQQTPGQGLQFLFEYFSETQRNKGNFPGRFSGRQFSNSRSEMNVSTLELGDSALYLCASSLARGVQETQYFGPGTRLLVL.

This chain connects TRBV4-3 to TRBJ2-5; 10 bases fit TRBD2. There are 19 residues in the CDR3. Germline CDR1 is LGHNA and CDR2 is YSLEER. With V trimmed by 0 bases and J by 5 bases, 15 bases remained unmatched. The CDR3 bases are TGCGCCAGCAGCCAAGAAACGTCAGCTAGCGGGGGCTGGGGGGAGACCCAGTACTTC. Translation: CASSQETSASGGWGETQYF.

V and J are TRBV5-1 and TRBJ2-7; possibly TRBD1 for D (6 bases). With 6 bases removed from V and 3 bases from J, the gap between germline ends came to 16 bases. Looked up from germline, CDR1 is SGHRS and CDR2 is YFSETQ. The length of the CDR3 is 14 residues. The CDR3 DNA reads as TGCGCCAGCACCGTGGACAGCCCCAGCTACGAGCAGTACTTC. The encoded protein is CASTVDSPSYEQYF.

J is TRBJ1-1 and V is TRBV7-2; D is unclear. This CDR3 contains 11 residues. V was pared by 5 bases and J by 7 bases, with 8 bases between. Germline V gene data show CDR1 as SGHTA and CDR2 as FQGNSA. The CDR3 DNA is TGTGCCAGCAGCCCAAATGTTGAAGCTTTCTTT. It translates to CASSPNVEAFF.

This chain links TRBV7-9 with TRBJ1-3; D gene unclear. Germline values: CDR1 SEHNR, CDR2 FQNEAQ (reference sequence). V shed 1 base and J shed 0 bases, with 7 bases lying between them. The CDR3 spans 15 residues. CDR3 nucleotide sequence: TGTGCCAGCAGCTTAGTTGCGGTCTCTGGAAACACCATATATTTT. Translated: CASSLVAVSGNTIYF.

This chain joins TRBV5-5 and TRBJ2-7, with D uncertain. The CDR3 is 17 residues long. CDR1 is SGHKS, CDR2 YYEKEE, per germline (reference sequence). Trimming stripped 0 bases from V and 3 bases from J, with 19 bases between. The CDR3 nucleotides read TGTGCCAGCAGCTTGGGGGCGTGGCAGCTACTCATCTACGAGCAGTACTTC. This sequence encodes CASSLGAWQLLIYEQYF.

The chain uses TRBV19 and TRBJ1-1, with D perhaps matching TRBD1 (6 bases). The CDR3 has 13 residues. V lost 6 bases, J lost 7 bases, and 15 bases lay in between. In germline, CDR1 is LNHDA, CDR2 SQIVND (reference sequence). This CDR3 reads CASSRIQGNEAFF. DNA of the CDR3: TGTGCCAGTAGCCGGATCCAGGGGAATGAAGCTTTCTTT.

V and J are TRBV4-1 and TRBJ2-1; 8 bases agree with TRBD2. Germline CDR1 reads MGHRA; CDR2 reads YSYEKL. This CDR3 spans 15 amino acids. Trimming removed 1 base from V and 3 bases from J; junction bases left unmatched: 2. The CDR3 nucleotides are TGCGCCAGCAGCCAAGCGCGGGGGGACTACAATGAGCAGTTCTTC. The encoded protein is CASSQARGDYNEQFF.

This chain uses TRBV2 with TRBJ1-2; D may be TRBD1 (5 bases). This CDR3 has 17 residues. In germline, CDR1 is SNHLY, CDR2 FYNNEI. Trimming pared 7 bases from V and 8 bases from J, leaving 29 bases between. Written as DNA, the CDR3 is TGTGCCAGCACCCAAGTCAGCCGCAGGGTAGGGGTACAAGGCTACACCTTC. Translated: CASTQVSRRVGVQGYTF.

The rearrangement uses TRBV5-4 and TRBJ2-1, with D tentatively TRBD2 (5 bases). Germline CDR1 reads SGHNT; CDR2 reads YYREEE (reference sequence). V was trimmed by 3 bases and J by 9 bases, leaving 13 bases between them. This CDR3 is 13 amino acids long. The chain's CDR3 is CASSSRVHVEQFF. The CDR3 DNA sequence: TGTGCCAGCAGCTCGCGGGTTCACGTTGAGCAGTTCTTC.